Listed below are T cell receptor beta chains from one sample, sequenced in a study of beta chain features in type 1 diabetes. Assay used: immunoSEQ multiplex PCR; TCRdb lists only in-frame clones, some missing. The sample lists about 620,000 clones; less than 20% were seen once. The material sequenced was naive CD4+ T cells from blood. The receptors derive from a man in his late teens or twenties in good health. CDR3s include the opening cysteine and the closing phenylalanine or tryptophan. The order of the fields is V gene, CDR3 protein.

v_call: TRBV4-1; cdr3_aa: CASSQDPTGQETQYF
v_call: TRBV13; cdr3_aa: CASSLPAGEQYF
v_call: TRBV18; cdr3_aa: CASSPRGDTEAFF
v_call: TRBV5-1; cdr3_aa: CASSLSLRAQGPPLHF
v_call: TRBV5-5; cdr3_aa: CASSSVLSDRGQFF
v_call: TRBV10-3; cdr3_aa: CAISNSYEQYF
v_call: TRBV19; cdr3_aa: CASRTTGTPPRAGNTIYF
v_call: TRBV7-2; cdr3_aa: CASSLAVGEETQYF
v_call: TRBV7-9; cdr3_aa: CASSLASPGNGYGYTF
v_call: TRBV7-8; cdr3_aa: CASSAGGPARPQHF
v_call: TRBV7-2; cdr3_aa: CASSSYRDRGRRYF
v_call: TRBV9; cdr3_aa: CASSALAASYNEQFF
v_call: TRBV18; cdr3_aa: CASSPISLETQYF
v_call: TRBV7-8; cdr3_aa: CASSLALTSGRPYEQYF
v_call: TRBV18; cdr3_aa: CANTGTVGVTQYF